What follows is one TCR beta chain and its context. The antigen remains undetermined. Use of 60 Vbeta and 13 Jbeta primers characterized the PCR. In the source study's methods: Per a later analysis, the number of unique TCR beta chains was about 80 million, of which 9 million to 14 million were shared. The data were produced by immunoSEQ multiplex PCR, yet TCRdb's version contains in-frame clones alone and is incomplete. V and J calls plus clone size are reproduced from that table; the DNA served to infer D and trimming. Of approximately 140,000 clones listed, less than 85% are singletons. The data were taken from a study of cytomegalovirus exposure and HLA in healthy donors. Study-wide results and caveats: As was reported, the HLA-A and HLA-B alleles of most subjects were accurately predicted from TCR beta sequences. A later analysis found most CMV-associated TCR beta chains apparently HLA-restricted. The study listed 164 cytomegalovirus-associated TCR beta chains.

The CDR3 totals 12 residues. Germline V gene lookup returns CDR1 SGHDT and CDR2 YYEEEE. With 3 bases removed from V and 0 bases from J, the gap between germline ends came to 4 bases. V gene TRBV5-6 combines with J gene TRBJ2-7; no reliable D call. Sequences were obtained from PBMCs. The TCR comes from a man in his forties in good health and CMV-seropositive. The DNA of the CDR3 is TGTGCCAGCAGCTCCAACTCCTACGAGCAGTACTTC. Translation gives CASSSNSYEQYF.